This TCR beta chain was recovered during a study of regulatory T cells in long-lasting Graves disease. Study-wide findings and caveats: Newly diagnosed patients shared about a thousand public clonotypes; persistent patients shared some 2,700.

Libraries of TCR beta came from iRepertoire HTBI primers plus Arm-PCR of CDR3 regions. Original processing methods: Gene usage covered approximately 65 TRBV and 14 TRBJ segments. TCRdb re-called the multiplex PCR reads with MiXCR, one entry per CDR3 protein. Here the V and J calls rest on TCRdb's processing, not on the authors' analysis. The profile shows some 490,000 distinct CDR3 sequences, around 12% of them singletons. CDR1 is SQVTM, CDR2 ANQGSEA, per germline. The CDR3 is 12 residues long. V lost 6 bases, J lost 4 bases, and 12 bases lay in between. This clonotype occurred many times. Antigen: not known. As for time point: newly diagnosed GD, antithyroid drugs for less than 3 months. The authors made the TCR library using RNA they extracted from PBMCs. These data are also associated with another study on T cells in Graves' hyperthyroidism and ophthalmopathy. That paper notes: Using the HTBI primer set, a first-round RT-PCR was run on the TCR CDR3. Most thyroid clonotypes that were expanded above 0.001 also turned up in blood.

The chain employs TRBV29-1 and TRBJ2-5, with D hard to call. This specimen was peripheral blood mononuclear cells (PBMCs), taken at new diagnosis, from a patient treated with antithyroid drugs. This TCR derives from a woman in her 30s with Graves disease. CDR3 sequence: CSVVFGIETQYF. The CDR3 nucleotides read TGCAGCGTGGTCTTCGGAATAGAGACCCAGTACTTC.